The rows below give T cell receptor beta chains drawn from one sample of a study of cytomegalovirus exposure and HLA in healthy donors. Some clones are missing from TCRdb's copy, which holds only in-frame ones; the method was immunoSEQ multiplex PCR. The table records under 100,000 clones, around 70% of them present only once. Sequencing was carried out using PBMCs. These receptors originate from a woman aged 45-65 years in good health and CMV-seropositive. Each CDR3 is given with its conserved first and last residue. D genes are given only for firm matches. A clone size is listed for some rows: how often the clone was seen (once, few, many), or a class if it is expanded.

v_gene	d_gene	j_gene	abundance	CDR3nt	CDR3aa
TRBV7-8	TRBD1	TRBJ1-2	few	TGTGCCAGCAGCGACGGGACCGGGACAGGCCTATATGGCTACACCTTC	CASSDGTGTGLYGYTF
TRBV10-1	.	TRBJ2-2	once	TGCGCCAGCAGTCGGGAGTTCGGGGAGCTGTTTTTT	CASSREFGELFF
TRBV7-9	TRBD2	TRBJ2-7	.	TGTTCCAGCAGCCCTTTTAGCGGGCACTCCTACGAGCAGTACTTC	CSSSPFSGHSYEQYF
TRBV20-1	TRBD1	TRBJ1-1	once	TGCAGTGCTAGGCCGGGACAGGAAGCTTTCTTT	CSARPGQEAFF
TRBV7-9	.	TRBJ1-4	once	TGTGCCAGCAGCCCCGCCTGGGGGGACACTAATGAAAAACTGTTTTTT	CASSPAWGDTNEKLFF
TRBV7-9	.	TRBJ1-4	few	TGTGCCAGCAGCCAATCAGGTTTGCATGAAAAACTGTTTTTT	CASSQSGLHEKLFF
TRBV11-1	.	TRBJ1-2	.	TGTGCCAGCAGCCAGGGTTACTATGGCTACACCTTC	CASSQGYYGYTF
TRBV7-3	TRBD1	TRBJ2-6	few	TGTGCCAGCAGCTTAAGTACAGGGGGCATCGCTGGGGCCAACGTCCTGACTTTC	CASSLSTGGIAGANVLTF
TRBV5-1	TRBD1	TRBJ2-3	few	TGCGCCAGCAGCCCGTACTTTCTGACAGGGCCAGATACGCAGTATTTT	CASSPYFLTGPDTQYF
TRBV2	.	TRBJ2-3	.	TGTGCCAGCAGTTTGGAGACAGTGGAGCACACAGATACGCAGTATTTT	CASSLETVEHTDTQYF
TRBV2	.	TRBJ2-7	.	TGTGCCTGCTATGCAGGGGTCCACGAGCAGTACTTC	CACYAGVHEQYF
TRBV28	TRBD1	TRBJ2-7	.	TGTGCCAGCAGTTCCCGGACAGGGGGTCCCTGGGTTTTATACGAGCAGTACTTC	CASSSRTGGPWVLYEQYF
TRBV19	.	TRBJ1-1	.	TGTGCCAGTAGTACATCAGGCGACACTGAAGCTTTCTTT	CASSTSGDTEAFF
TRBV6-5	TRBD1	TRBJ2-7	.	TGTGCCAGTCGGACAGGGGAAGTAAACGAGCAGTACTTC	CASRTGEVNEQYF
TRBV7-9	TRBD2	TRBJ2-1	.	TGTGCCAGCAGCTTAGGACTAGCGGGAGAGAATGAGCAGTTCTTC	CASSLGLAGENEQFF
TRBV2	TRBD2	TRBJ2-1	few	TGTGCCAGCAGTGCGTCTAGCGGGACGTCTGGTGAGCAGTTCTTC	CASSASSGTSGEQFF
TRBV5-4	TRBD2	TRBJ2-3	few	TGTGCCAGCAGCTTGGGAGGGACTAGCCCCACAGATACGCAGTATTTT	CASSLGGTSPTDTQYF
TRBV7-2	.	TRBJ1-1	.	TGTGCCAGCAGCTTAGACCACAGTCTGAACACTGAAGCTTTCTTT	CASSLDHSLNTEAFF
TRBV7-9	.	TRBJ2-1	.	TGTGCCAGCAGCTCCATATCTAGCGAATACAATGAGCAGTTCTTC	CASSSISSEYNEQFF
TRBV19	.	TRBJ2-3	.	TGTGCCAGTAGTATAGGGTCTTGGGGGCAGAACACAGATACGCAGTATTTT	CASSIGSWGQNTDTQYF
TRBV7-9	.	TRBJ1-4	once	TGTGCCAGCAGCCCTCCACCGGTAACTAATGAAAAACTGTTTTTT	CASSPPPVTNEKLFF
TRBV19	TRBD1	TRBJ2-7	.	TGTGCCAGTAGTAGGACAGGGTCCTACGAGCAGTACTTC	CASSRTGSYEQYF
TRBV14	TRBD2	TRBJ2-2	.	TGTGCCAGCGGCGGGACTATTGACACCGGGGAGCTGTTTTTT	CASGGTIDTGELFF
TRBV5-1	.	TRBJ1-2	.	TGCGCCAGCGCGTCGACTGCATTTAACTATGGCTACACCTTC	CASASTAFNYGYTF
TRBV9	.	TRBJ1-6	few	TGTGCCAGCAGCGTAGGGCCTGCTAATTCACCCCTCCACTTT	CASSVGPANSPLHF
TRBV19	TRBD1	TRBJ2-5	.	TGTGCCAGTAGTAACGACCGGGACAGGGAAGAGACCCAGTACTTC	CASSNDRDREETQYF
TRBV4-1	.	TRBJ2-2	.	TGCGCCAGCAGCCAAGTTTGGGTGGGCGGGACGGAGCTGTTTTTT	CASSQVWVGGTELFF